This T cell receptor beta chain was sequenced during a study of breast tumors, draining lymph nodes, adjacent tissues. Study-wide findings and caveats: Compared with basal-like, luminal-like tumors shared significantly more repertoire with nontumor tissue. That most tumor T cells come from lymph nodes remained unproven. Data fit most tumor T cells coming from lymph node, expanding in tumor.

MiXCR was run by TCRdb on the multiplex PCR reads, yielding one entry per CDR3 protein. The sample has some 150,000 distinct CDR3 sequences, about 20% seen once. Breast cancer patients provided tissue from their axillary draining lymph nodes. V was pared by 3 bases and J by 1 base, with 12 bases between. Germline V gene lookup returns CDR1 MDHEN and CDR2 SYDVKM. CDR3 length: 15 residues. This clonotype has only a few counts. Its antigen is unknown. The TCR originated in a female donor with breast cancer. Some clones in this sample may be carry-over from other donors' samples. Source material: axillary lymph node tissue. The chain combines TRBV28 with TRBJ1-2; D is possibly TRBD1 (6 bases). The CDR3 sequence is CASSFRLQGNYGYTF. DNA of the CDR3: TGTGCCAGCAGTTTCCGATTACAGGGTAACTATGGCTACACCTTC.